Listed below are T cell receptor beta chains from one sample, sequenced in a study of T cells in Graves' hyperthyroidism and ophthalmopathy. TCRdb re-called the multiplex PCR reads with MiXCR, one entry per CDR3 protein. The sample comprises under 400,000 distinct CDR3 sequences, roughly 17% of which are singletons, and roughly 33% rests with the top ten. Sequencing was carried out using blood. The source is a man younger than 40 with Graves' hyperthyroidism. The CDR3 runs from the conserved cysteine through the conserved F or W. The order of the fields is V gene, J gene, clone size, D gene, CDR3 protein, CDR3 DNA. A D gene is named only where the DNA matches it firmly. Size values are once, few and many counts, or a class for expanded clones, and some rows have none.

v_call: TRBV20-1; j_call: TRBJ2-7; clone_size: few; d_call: NA; cdr3_aa: CSAKNRALDEQYF; cdr3_nt: TGCAGTGCGAAAAACAGGGCTCTGGACGAGCAGTACTTC
v_call: TRBV3-1; j_call: TRBJ1-1; clone_size: many; d_call: TRBD1; cdr3_aa: CASSPLTGLNTEAFF; cdr3_nt: TGTGCCAGCAGCCCTCTGACAGGGTTGAACACTGAAGCTTTCTTT
v_call: TRBV12-3/TRBV12-4; j_call: TRBJ2-1; clone_size: NA; d_call: NA; cdr3_aa: CASSPSRDWGLQFF; cdr3_nt: TGTGCCAGCAGTCCGTCCCGGGACTGGGGGTTGCAGTTCTTC
v_call: TRBV15; j_call: TRBJ2-2; clone_size: many; d_call: NA; cdr3_aa: CATSRDRDGGRLFF; cdr3_nt: TGTGCCACCAGCAGAGATAGAGATGGGGGTAGGCTGTTTTTT
v_call: TRBV20-1; j_call: TRBJ2-1; clone_size: many; d_call: TRBD2; cdr3_aa: CSASGLAGYNEQFF; cdr3_nt: TGCAGTGCTAGCGGACTAGCGGGTTACAATGAGCAGTTCTTC
v_call: TRBV5-4; j_call: TRBJ2-6; clone_size: NA; d_call: TRBD1; cdr3_aa: CASSLDRYSGANVLTF; cdr3_nt: TGCGCCAGCAGCTTGGACAGGTACTCTGGGGCCAACGTCCTGACTTTC
v_call: TRBV6-7; j_call: TRBJ2-5; clone_size: NA; d_call: NA; cdr3_aa: CASSRGMHPLVLQETQYF; cdr3_nt: TGTGCCAGCAGTCGCGGGATGCACCCCCTGGTTCTCCAAGAGACCCAGTACTTC
v_call: TRBV6-2/TRBV6-3; j_call: TRBJ2-3; clone_size: few; d_call: NA; cdr3_aa: CASSNSGAASTDTQYF; cdr3_nt: TGTGCCAGCAGCAATAGCGGTGCAGCTAGCACAGATACGCAGTATTTT
v_call: TRBV12-3/TRBV12-4; j_call: TRBJ2-3; clone_size: few; d_call: TRBD2; cdr3_aa: CAITLRGTRIQDTQYF; cdr3_nt: TGTGCCATCACCCTGCGGGGGACTAGAATTCAAGATACGCAGTATTTT
v_call: TRBV6-2/TRBV6-3; j_call: TRBJ1-2; clone_size: few; d_call: NA; cdr3_aa: CASSLQGFSVVGYTF; cdr3_nt: TGTGCCAGCAGTCTCCAGGGTTTTAGCGTGGTTGGCTACACCTTC
v_call: TRBV18; j_call: TRBJ1-1; clone_size: many; d_call: NA; cdr3_aa: CASSRGGLLTEAFF; cdr3_nt: TGTGCCAGCTCGCGGGGTGGCTTGCTCACTGAAGCTTTCTTT
v_call: TRBV28; j_call: TRBJ2-1; clone_size: NA; d_call: NA; cdr3_aa: CASEADYNEQFF; cdr3_nt: TGTGCCAGCGAGGCAGACTACAATGAGCAGTTCTTC
v_call: TRBV27; j_call: TRBJ2-1; clone_size: NA; d_call: TRBD2; cdr3_aa: CASSADQRGSYNEQFF; cdr3_nt: TGTGCCAGCAGTGCCGACCAGCGGGGCTCCTACAATGAGCAGTTCTTC
v_call: TRBV13; j_call: TRBJ2-7; clone_size: many; d_call: TRBD1; cdr3_aa: CASSSGTGGHEQYF; cdr3_nt: TGTGCCAGCAGCTCCGGGACAGGGGGCCACGAGCAGTACTTC
v_call: TRBV3-1; j_call: TRBJ1-1; clone_size: few; d_call: NA; cdr3_aa: CASSREGDTEAFF; cdr3_nt: TGCGCCAGCAGCCGCGAGGGGGACACTGAAGCTTTCTTT
v_call: TRBV7-2; j_call: TRBJ2-7; clone_size: many; d_call: NA; cdr3_aa: CASSSLRVSYEQYF; cdr3_nt: TGTGCCAGCAGCTCCCTCCGGGTAAGCTACGAGCAGTACTTC
v_call: TRBV6-6; j_call: TRBJ2-7; clone_size: many; d_call: TRBD2; cdr3_aa: CASSYSSGLPSYEQYF; cdr3_nt: TGTGCCAGCAGTTACAGTAGCGGGCTACCCTCCTACGAGCAGTACTTC
v_call: TRBV5-1; j_call: TRBJ1-1; clone_size: many; d_call: NA; cdr3_aa: CASSLAGRNTEAFF; cdr3_nt: TGCGCCAGCAGCTTGGCAGGGAGGAACACTGAAGCTTTCTTT
v_call: TRBV20-1; j_call: TRBJ2-5; clone_size: NA; d_call: NA; cdr3_aa: CSAEGNQETQYF; cdr3_nt: TGCAGTGCTGAAGGGAACCAAGAGACCCAGTACTTC
v_call: TRBV10-1; j_call: TRBJ2-7; clone_size: many; d_call: NA; cdr3_aa: CAGDGGLPYEQYF; cdr3_nt: TGCGCCGGAGATGGAGGGCTACCCTACGAGCAGTACTTC
v_call: TRBV12-3/TRBV12-4; j_call: TRBJ1-2; clone_size: many; d_call: TRBD1; cdr3_aa: CASSWGDSYGYTF; cdr3_nt: TGTGCCAGCAGTTGGGGGGACAGCTATGGCTACACCTTC
v_call: TRBV19; j_call: TRBJ2-5; clone_size: NA; d_call: NA; cdr3_aa: CASSAYLPQETQYF; cdr3_nt: TGTGCCAGTAGTGCATACTTGCCCCAAGAGACCCAGTACTTC
v_call: TRBV24-1; j_call: TRBJ2-7; clone_size: few; d_call: TRBD2; cdr3_aa: CATSDGTSSYEQYF; cdr3_nt: TGTGCCACCAGTGACGGGACTAGTAGTTACGAGCAGTACTTC
v_call: TRBV12-3/TRBV12-4; j_call: TRBJ2-7; clone_size: many; d_call: NA; cdr3_aa: CASLIWGRSYEQYF; cdr3_nt: TGTGCCAGCCTCATTTGGGGGCGGTCCTACGAGCAGTACTTC
v_call: TRBV19; j_call: TRBJ2-1; clone_size: NA; d_call: TRBD2; cdr3_aa: CASSALAGGPNEQFF; cdr3_nt: TGTGCCAGTAGTGCACTAGCGGGAGGGCCCAATGAGCAGTTCTTC
v_call: TRBV20-1; j_call: TRBJ1-5; clone_size: few; d_call: NA; cdr3_aa: CSASWGGQPQHF; cdr3_nt: TGCAGTGCTAGTTGGGGAGGACAGCCCCAGCATTTT
v_call: TRBV3-1; j_call: TRBJ1-5; clone_size: NA; d_call: NA; cdr3_aa: CASSQGSYQPQHF; cdr3_nt: TGTGCCAGCAGCCAGGGGAGTTATCAGCCCCAGCATTTT
v_call: TRBV28; j_call: TRBJ2-3; clone_size: many; d_call: TRBD2; cdr3_aa: CASLTSGSTDTQYF; cdr3_nt: TGTGCCAGCCTGACTAGCGGGAGCACAGATACGCAGTATTTT
v_call: TRBV5-1; j_call: TRBJ1-2; clone_size: NA; d_call: NA; cdr3_aa: CATTLGLMSGYTF; cdr3_nt: TGCGCCACCACTTTGGGACTCATGTCGGGCTACACCTTC
v_call: TRBV30; j_call: TRBJ2-2; clone_size: NA; d_call: NA; cdr3_aa: CAWRLQGGSAGELFF; cdr3_nt: TGTGCCTGGAGACTGCAGGGGGGATCGGCCGGGGAGCTGTTTTTT
v_call: TRBV6-1; j_call: TRBJ2-3; clone_size: few; d_call: NA; cdr3_aa: CASRPGTSTDTQYF; cdr3_nt: TGTGCCAGCAGGCCCGGGACCAGCACAGATACGCAGTATTTT
v_call: TRBV19; j_call: TRBJ1-5; clone_size: many; d_call: NA; cdr3_aa: CASRDANQPQHF; cdr3_nt: TGTGCCAGTAGAGACGCCAATCAGCCCCAGCATTTT
v_call: TRBV11-3; j_call: TRBJ2-7; clone_size: NA; d_call: NA; cdr3_aa: CASSHGFPPEQYF; cdr3_nt: TGTGCCAGCAGCCACGGATTTCCCCCCGAGCAGTACTTC